These 11 T cell receptor beta chains came from one sample sequenced in a study of T cell responses to AZD1222 COVID-19 vaccine. The protocol was immunoSEQ multiplex PCR, while the TCRdb copy is restricted to in-frame clones and leaves out a portion. The sample shows tens of thousands of clones, 75% to 90% of them seen only once. The specimen was peripheral blood, collected 28 days after the second AZD1222 dose. The receptor source for this set is an adult who received the AZD1222 COVID-19 vaccine.

Concerning this clone: Other nucleotide sequences in the sample specify the same CDR3. The V gene is TRBV14, the J gene TRBJ2-1; no reliable D call. Trimming cost V 0 bases and J 0 bases, with 9 bases left between them. The germline V gene has CDR1 SGHDN and CDR2 FVKESK. This CDR3 region has 16 residues. CDR3 loop: CASSQDPGDSYNEQFF. The CDR3 region has the DNA TGTGCCAGCAGCCAAGATCCAGGAGACTCCTACAATGAGCAGTTCTTC.

This chain uses TRBV5-6 with TRBJ1-6, with D tentatively TRBD1 (5 bases). Per germline, CDR1 SGHDT and CDR2 YYEEEE. CDR3 length: 13 residues. Deletions cut 5 bases from V and 8 bases from J, with 11 bases between. CDR3 coding DNA: TGTGCCAGCAGAAGGCTGGGGGATTCACCCCTCCACTTT. It codes for CASRRLGDSPLHF.

This rearrangement joins TRBV24-1 to TRBJ2-3; 10 bases are shared with TRBD2. V shed 7 bases, J shed 6 bases, and the junction held 6 bases outside the gene matches. This CDR3 is built from 14 residues. CDR1 is KGHDR, CDR2 SFDVKD, per germline. In nucleotides, the CDR3 is TGTGCCACCAGCCGAGCGGGAGGGCCGGATACGCAGTATTTT. It is translated as CATSRAGGPDTQYF.

J is TRBJ2-7 and V is TRBV11-3; no clear D. Germline V CDR1 and CDR2: SGHNT, YENEEA. The V end lost 4 bases, the J end lost 0 bases, and 7 bases lay between the germline ends. The CDR3 is 13 residues long. The CDR3 DNA is TGTGCCAGCAGCTCACCAACCTCCTACGAGCAGTACGTC. Translated, it gives CASSSPTSYEQYV.

V gene TRBV5-8 combines with J gene TRBJ1-2; perhaps TRBD1 as D (5 bases). Germline V lookup: CDR1 SGHTS, CDR2 YDEGEE. The CDR3 is 15 amino acids. The V end lost 0 bases, the J end lost 4 bases, and 13 bases lay between the germline ends. The CDR3 DNA reads TGTGCCAGCAGCTTGGGAAAGGGGCGCGTCTATGGCTACACCTTC. Translated: CASSLGKGRVYGYTF.

The chain couples TRBV19 to TRBJ1-5, with D possibly TRBD1 on 6 matching bases. Germline V lookup: CDR1 LNHDA, CDR2 SQIVND (reference sequence). There are 16 residues in the CDR3. With 7 bases removed from V and 1 base from J, the gap between germline ends came to 17 bases. The CDR3 loop is CASTLTGTLSNQPQHF. The CDR3 DNA follows: TGTGCCAGTACCCTAACGGGGACACTCAGCAATCAGCCCCAGCATTTT.

The chain is built from TRBV28 and TRBJ2-7; 7 positions agree with TRBD1. The V segment lost 5 bases and the J segment 1 base; nucleotides outside the gene matches: 5. CDR1 MDHEN and CDR2 SYDVKM come from the germline V gene. CDR3 length: 14 residues. This chain's CDR3 is CASSQQGVSYEQYF. The CDR3 bases are TGTGCCAGCAGTCAGCAGGGGGTTTCCTACGAGCAGTACTTC. The whole variable domain, filled in from reference TRBV28 and TRBJ2-7, reads DVKVTQSSRYLVKRTGEKVFLECVQDMDHENMFWYRQDPGLGLRLIYFSYDVKMKEKGDIPEGYSVSREKKERFSLILESASTNQTSMYLCASSQQGVSYEQYFGPGTRLTVT.

The genes are TRBV18 and TRBJ1-2, with a tentative D call TRBD1 (6 bases). Trimming stripped 6 bases from V and 0 bases from J, with 14 bases between. Per germline, CDR1 KGHSH and CDR2 LQKENI. The CDR3 length is 15 residues. The CDR3 DNA reads as TGTGCCAGCTCCCGAACAGGGCCCTCTAACTATGGCTACACCTTC. Protein product: CASSRTGPSNYGYTF.

This clone has a single count. The DNA of the CDR3 is TGCGCCAGCAGACTACAGGGGCCCGATGGCTACACCTTC. It yields the protein CASRLQGPDGYTF. This chain connects TRBV5-1 to TRBJ1-2; TRBD1 matches 7 bases. V trimming: 5 bases; J trimming: 6 bases; junction bases outside the gene matches: 7. The CDR3 loop spans 13 amino acids. CDR1 and CDR2 from the germline V gene are SGHRS and YFSETQ.

The chain is built from TRBV7-6 and TRBJ2-2; D might be TRBD1 (6 bases). The CDR3 covers 16 residues. Per germline, CDR1 SGHVS and CDR2 FNYEAQ. Between the trimmed V and J ends, which lost 5 bases and 3 bases, there was a span of 16 bases. For the CDR3, the DNA is TGTGCCAGCAGCCTAACTGCAGGGGCCGACACCGGGGAGCTGTTTTTT. It encodes CASSLTAGADTGELFF.

The rearrangement links TRBV11-3 to TRBJ2-7, with TRBD2 matching over 10 bases. This CDR3 has 14 residues. Germline assignment: CDR1 SGHNT and CDR2 YENEEA. The J segment lost 9 bases and the V segment lost 5 bases, leaving 10 bases of the junction unmatched. CDR3 in amino acids: CASSSGGAGEVQYV. The CDR3 DNA follows: TGTGCCAGCAGCAGCGGGGGGGCCGGGGAGGTGCAGTACGTC.